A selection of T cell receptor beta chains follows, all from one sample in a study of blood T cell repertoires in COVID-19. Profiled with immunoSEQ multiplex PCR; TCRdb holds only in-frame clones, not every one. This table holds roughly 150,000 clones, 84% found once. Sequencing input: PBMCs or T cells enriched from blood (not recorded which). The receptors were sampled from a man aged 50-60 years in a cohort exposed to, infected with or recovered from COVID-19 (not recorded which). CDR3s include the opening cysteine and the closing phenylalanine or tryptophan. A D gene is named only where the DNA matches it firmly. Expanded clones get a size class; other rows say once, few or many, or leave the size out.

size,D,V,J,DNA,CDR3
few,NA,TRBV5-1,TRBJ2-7,TGCGCCAGCAGCTTCGCAACCGGGAGCTCCTACGAGCAGTACTTC,CASSFATGSSYEQYF
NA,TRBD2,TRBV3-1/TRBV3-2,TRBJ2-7,TGTGCCAGCAGCCACCGCGGACTAGCGTACAGCTCCTACGAGCAGTACTTC,CASSHRGLAYSSYEQYF
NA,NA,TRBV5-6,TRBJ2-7,TGTGCCAGCAGCTTGCGACATGGGACTTCCATTTACGAGCAGTACTTC,CASSLRHGTSIYEQYF
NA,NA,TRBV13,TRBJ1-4,TGTGCCAGCAGCCTATGGGGGGCAACTAATGAAAAACTGTTTTTT,CASSLWGATNEKLFF
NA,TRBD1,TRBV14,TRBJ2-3,TGTGCCAGCAGCCAGGACAGGTCGTCGGATACGCAGTATTTT,CASSQDRSSDTQYF
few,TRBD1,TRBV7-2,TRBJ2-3,TGTGCCAGCAGCCCCCGACAGGGAAGGGGATACACAGATACGCAGTATTTT,CASSPRQGRGYTDTQYF
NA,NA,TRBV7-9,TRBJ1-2,TGTGCCAGCAGCTTAGAAGCGAATGGCTACACCTTC,CASSLEANGYTF
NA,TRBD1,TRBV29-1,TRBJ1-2,TGCAGCTGTCGGACAGGGTATGGCTACACCTTC,CSCRTGYGYTF
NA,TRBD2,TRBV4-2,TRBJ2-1,TGTGCCAGCAGCCAACTAACGGCGGGACTAGCGGGATCGAATGAGCAGTTCTTC,CASSQLTAGLAGSNEQFF
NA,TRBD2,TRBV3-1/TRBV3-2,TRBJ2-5,TGTGCCAGCATAGCTAGCGGGAGAGAGACCCAGTACTTC,CASIASGRETQYF
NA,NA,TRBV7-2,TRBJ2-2,TGTGCCAGCAGCTTAACCTTGAGAACCGGGGAGCTGTTTTTT,CASSLTLRTGELFF
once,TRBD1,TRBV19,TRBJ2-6,TGTGCCACCACGGCGGGACAGGGGGCTTATGGGGCCAACGTCCTGACTTTC,CATTAGQGAYGANVLTF
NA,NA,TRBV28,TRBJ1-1,TGTGCCAGCAGGACAGCCATGAACACTGAAGCTTTCTTT,CASRTAMNTEAFF
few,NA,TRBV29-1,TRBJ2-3,TGCAGCGTTGCTTTCACAGATACGCAGTATTTT,CSVAFTDTQYF
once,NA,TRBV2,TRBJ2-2,TGTGCCAGCAGTTTCCAGAACACCGGGGAGCTGTTTTTT,CASSFQNTGELFF
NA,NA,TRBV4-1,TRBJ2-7,TGCGCCAGCAGCTACCGGGACTGGGAGACCCACGAGCAGTACTTC,CASSYRDWETHEQYF
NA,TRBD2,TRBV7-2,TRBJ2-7,TGTGCCAGCAGGTCGGGCGGGAGCTACGAGCAGTACTTC,CASRSGGSYEQYF
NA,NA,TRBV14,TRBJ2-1,TGTGCCAGCAGCCAAGGCGAGTCCAATGAGCAGTTCTTC,CASSQGESNEQFF
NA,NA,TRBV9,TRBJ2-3,TGTGCCAGCAGCGTACAATCGGTCCTTTCAGATACGCAGTATTTT,CASSVQSVLSDTQYF
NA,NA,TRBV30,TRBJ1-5,TGTGCCTGGAGAAAAGACAGCTATAGCAATCAGCCCCAGCATTTT,CAWRKDSYSNQPQHF
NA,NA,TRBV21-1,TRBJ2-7,TGTGCCAGCAGCAATTCGCGGGTTTCCTCCTACGAGCAGTACTTC,CASSNSRVSSYEQYF
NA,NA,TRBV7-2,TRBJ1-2,TGTGCCAGCAGCTTAGCGAGGGTTGAGGGCTACACCTTC,CASSLARVEGYTF
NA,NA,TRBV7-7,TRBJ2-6,TGTGCCAGCAGCCCCTTCGACTCCTCTGGGGCCAACGTCCTGACTTTC,CASSPFDSSGANVLTF
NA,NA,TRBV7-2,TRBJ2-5,TGTGCCAGCAGCCCTGGACAGCCGAGAGAGACCCAGTACTTC,CASSPGQPRETQYF
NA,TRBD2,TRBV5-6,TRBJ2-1,TGTGCCAGCAGCCGCCTAGCGGGAGGAAGCCCCCACAATGAGCAGTTCTTC,CASSRLAGGSPHNEQFF
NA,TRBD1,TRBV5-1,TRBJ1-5,TGCGCCAGCAGCTTGACAGGGGGGAGCAATCAGCCCCAGCATTTT,CASSLTGGSNQPQHF
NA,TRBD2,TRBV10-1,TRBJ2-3,TGCGCCAGCAGTCGGACTAGCGGGGGTGCAGATACGCAGTATTTT,CASSRTSGGADTQYF
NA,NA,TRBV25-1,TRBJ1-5,TGTGCCAGCAGTGAATCTAGCGGCGGCAATCAGCCCCAGCATTTT,CASSESSGGNQPQHF
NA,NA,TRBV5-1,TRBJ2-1,TGCGCCAGCAGCTTGGAGGCGGGATCCTTCAATGAGCAGTTCTTC,CASSLEAGSFNEQFF
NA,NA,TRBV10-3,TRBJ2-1,TGTGCCATCAGTGATGGACTCTTCAATGAGCAGTTCTTC,CAISDGLFNEQFF
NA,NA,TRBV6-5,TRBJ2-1,TGTGCCAGCAGTCCCGGACAGTTCTACAATGAGCAGTTCTTC,CASSPGQFYNEQFF
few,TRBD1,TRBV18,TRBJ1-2,TGTGCCAGCTCACCGGAGACAGGGGGCCATGACTATGGCTACACCTTC,CASSPETGGHDYGYTF
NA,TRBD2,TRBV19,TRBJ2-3,TGTGCCAGTAGTAATGCGGGGGGGCTCACAGATACGCAGTATTTT,CASSNAGGLTDTQYF
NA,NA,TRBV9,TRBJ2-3,TGTGCCAGCAGCGTCTCGACGGGGTTCACAGATACGCAGTATTTT,CASSVSTGFTDTQYF
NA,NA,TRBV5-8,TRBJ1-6,TGTGCCAGCAGCTTCGGGGACAACTCACCCCTCCACTTT,CASSFGDNSPLHF
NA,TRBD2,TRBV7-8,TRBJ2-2,TGTGCCAGCAGCTTACAACTAGCGGATTATAACACCGGGGAGCTGTTTTTT,CASSLQLADYNTGELFF
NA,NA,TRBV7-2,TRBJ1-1,TGTGCCAGCAGCTTAGATGGGAGGTATGAAGCTTTCTTT,CASSLDGRYEAFF
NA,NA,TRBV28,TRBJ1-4,TGTGCCAGCAGCCAATCCGGGATTAATGAAAAACTGTTTTTT,CASSQSGINEKLFF
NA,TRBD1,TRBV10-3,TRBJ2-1,TGTGCCATCGGACAGGGGGCTTACAATGAGCAGTTCTTC,CAIGQGAYNEQFF
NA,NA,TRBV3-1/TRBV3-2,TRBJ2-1,TGTGCCAGCGGATCGACTGGCAATGAGCAGTTCTTC,CASGSTGNEQFF
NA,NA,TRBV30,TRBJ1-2,TGTGCCTGGAGTTTGGCGGACATTAACTATGGCTACACCTTC,CAWSLADINYGYTF
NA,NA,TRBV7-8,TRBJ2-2,TGTGCCAGCAGCTCAACTAGGACCGGGGAGCTGTTTTTT,CASSSTRTGELFF
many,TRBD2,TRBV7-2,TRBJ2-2,TGTGCCAGCAGCTTAGCGCCTAGCGGGGGGGGAAACACCGGGGAGCTGTTTTTT,CASSLAPSGGGNTGELFF
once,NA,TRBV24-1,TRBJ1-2,TGTGCCACCAGTGATCCAGGGTCCGGTTTTTATGGCTACACCTTC,CATSDPGSGFYGYTF
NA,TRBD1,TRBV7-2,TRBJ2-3,TGTGCCAGCAGCTTAGCGCGGGGACAGGGAGGAGATACGCAGTATTTT,CASSLARGQGGDTQYF
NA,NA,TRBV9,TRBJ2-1,TGTGCCAGCAGCGGCGCAGGGAACTACAATGAGCAGTTCTTC,CASSGAGNYNEQFF
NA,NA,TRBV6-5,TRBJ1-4,TGTGCCAGCATTCTAGGGGGAGAGAATGAAAAACTGTTTTTT,CASILGGENEKLFF
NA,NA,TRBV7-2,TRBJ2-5,TGTGCCAGCAGCTTAGGTGTGAGGACACAAGAGACCCAGTACTTC,CASSLGVRTQETQYF
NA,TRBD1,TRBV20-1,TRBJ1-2,TGCAGTGCTAAGGGGGCGTACACCTTC,CSAKGAYTF
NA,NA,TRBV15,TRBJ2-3,TGTGCCACCAGCGGTGCGTATGGCACAGATACGCAGTATTTT,CATSGAYGTDTQYF
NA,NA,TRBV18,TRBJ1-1,TGTGCCAGCTCTCAGGGGACTGAAGCTTTCTTT,CASSQGTEAFF